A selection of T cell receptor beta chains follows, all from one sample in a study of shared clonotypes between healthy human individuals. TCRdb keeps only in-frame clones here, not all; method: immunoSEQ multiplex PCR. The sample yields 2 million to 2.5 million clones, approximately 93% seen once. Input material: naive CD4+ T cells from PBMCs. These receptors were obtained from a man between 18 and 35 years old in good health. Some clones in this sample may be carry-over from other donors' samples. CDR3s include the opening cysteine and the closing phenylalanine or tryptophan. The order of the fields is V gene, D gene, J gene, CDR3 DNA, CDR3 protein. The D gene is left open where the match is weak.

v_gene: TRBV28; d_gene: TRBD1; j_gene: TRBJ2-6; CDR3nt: TGTGCCAGCAGTTTCGTCCAGGGGGCGCGATCTGGGGCCAACGTCCTGACTTTC; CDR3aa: CASSFVQGARSGANVLTF
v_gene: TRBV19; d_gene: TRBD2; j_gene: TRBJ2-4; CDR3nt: TGTGCCAGTAGTATCGGGACTAGTCTCAACATTCAGTACTTC; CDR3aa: CASSIGTSLNIQYF
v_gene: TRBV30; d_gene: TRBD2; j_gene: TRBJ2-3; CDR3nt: TGTGCCTGGAGTAGCGGGAGGGCCACAGATACGCAGTATTTT; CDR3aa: CAWSSGRATDTQYF
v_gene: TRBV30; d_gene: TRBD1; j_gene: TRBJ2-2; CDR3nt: TGTGCCTGGAGTCCGGGGACAGGGGGCGTCACCGGGGAGCTGTTTTTT; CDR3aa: CAWSPGTGGVTGELFF
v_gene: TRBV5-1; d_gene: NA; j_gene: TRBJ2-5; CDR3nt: TGCGCCAGCAGCTTGGGTGCCGGACTGCAAGAGACCCAGTACTTC; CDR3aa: CASSLGAGLQETQYF
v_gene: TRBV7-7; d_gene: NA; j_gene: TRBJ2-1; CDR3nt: TGTGCCAGCAGCCCCGGGAGACCAACCTACAATGAGCAGTTCTTC; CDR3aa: CASSPGRPTYNEQFF
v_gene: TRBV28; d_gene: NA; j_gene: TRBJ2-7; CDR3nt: TGTGCCAGCTCTTCCTTCGACGAGCAGTACTTC; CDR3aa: CASSSFDEQYF
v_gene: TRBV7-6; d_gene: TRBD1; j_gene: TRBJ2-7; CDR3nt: TGTGCCAGCAGCTTAGAAGTCAGGGGGCGCGAGCAGTACTTC; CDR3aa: CASSLEVRGREQYF
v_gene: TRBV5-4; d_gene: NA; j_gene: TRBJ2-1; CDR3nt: TGTGCCAGCAGCCCGACGTCTAACTCCTACAATGAGCAGTTCTTC; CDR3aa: CASSPTSNSYNEQFF
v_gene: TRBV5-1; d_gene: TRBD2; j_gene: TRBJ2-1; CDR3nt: TGCGCCAGCAGTGGACTAGCGGGTTCCTACAATGAGCAGTTCTTC; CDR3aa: CASSGLAGSYNEQFF
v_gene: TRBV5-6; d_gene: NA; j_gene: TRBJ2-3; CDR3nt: TGTGCCAGCAGCTTGATTCGCGGGAAGGCAGATACGCAGTATTTT; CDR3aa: CASSLIRGKADTQYF
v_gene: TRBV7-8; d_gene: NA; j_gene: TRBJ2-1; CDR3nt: TGTGCCAGCAGCAGGGGAGCCTTAGGTAATGAGCAGTTCTTC; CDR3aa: CASSRGALGNEQFF
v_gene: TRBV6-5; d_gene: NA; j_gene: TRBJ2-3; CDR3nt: TGTGCCAGCAGTCGACAGAGCACAGATACGCAGTATTTT; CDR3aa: CASSRQSTDTQYF